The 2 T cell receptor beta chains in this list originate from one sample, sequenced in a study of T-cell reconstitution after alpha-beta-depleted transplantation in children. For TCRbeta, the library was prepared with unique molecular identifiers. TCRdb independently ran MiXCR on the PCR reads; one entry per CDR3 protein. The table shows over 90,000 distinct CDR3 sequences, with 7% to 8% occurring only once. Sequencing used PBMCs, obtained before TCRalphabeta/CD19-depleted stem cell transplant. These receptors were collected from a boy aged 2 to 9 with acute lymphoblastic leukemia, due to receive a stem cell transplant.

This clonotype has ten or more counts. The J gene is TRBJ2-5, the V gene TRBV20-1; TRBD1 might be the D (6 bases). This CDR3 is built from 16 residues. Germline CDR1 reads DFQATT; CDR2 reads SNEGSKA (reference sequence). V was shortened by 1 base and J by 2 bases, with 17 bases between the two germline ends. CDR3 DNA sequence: TGCAGTGCTAGAGGCTCGGGACAATCTTTTCAAGAGACCCAGTACTTC. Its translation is CSARGSGQSFQETQYF.

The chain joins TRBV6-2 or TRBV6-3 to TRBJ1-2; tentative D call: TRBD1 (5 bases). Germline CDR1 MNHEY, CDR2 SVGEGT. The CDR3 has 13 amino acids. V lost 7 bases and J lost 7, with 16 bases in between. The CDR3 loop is CASMLAGPGGYTF. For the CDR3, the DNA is TGTGCCAGCATGCTCGCAGGGCCAGGTGGCTACACCTTC.